The 4 T cell receptor beta chains reported below all come from one sample, sequenced in a study of human T cells and chemical hapten exposure. Unique molecular identifiers were attached to individual cDNA molecules within the library. TCRdb reprocessed the reads via MiXCR and lists one record per CDR3 protein. The table includes about 120,000 distinct CDR3 sequences, about 7.7% detected once. The template was total RNA from unfractionated whole blood. The material sequenced was whole blood. The receptors derive from a human donor in good health. Some clones in this sample may be carry-over from other donors' samples.

The chain carries TRBV7-9 and TRBJ1-1; D call uncertain. The germline V and J ends were trimmed by 0 bases and 0 bases, with 8 bases remaining between them. This CDR3 comprises 15 residues. In germline, CDR1 is SEHNR, CDR2 FQNEAQ (reference sequence). The CDR3 sequence: CASSLAQKMNTEAFF. The CDR3 DNA follows: TGTGCCAGCAGCTTAGCGCAGAAGATGAACACTGAAGCTTTCTTT.

This clonotype was seen more than once but under ten times. The chain has TRBV30 and TRBJ2-7; TRBD1 matches 8 bases. Per the germline V gene, CDR1 is GTSNPN and CDR2 is SVGIG (reference sequence). The CDR3 runs 13 residues. The V gene end was trimmed by 3 bases and the J gene end by 5 bases; junction bases not matched to a gene: 6. The chain's CDR3 is CAWSRDRPHEQYF. The CDR3 coding sequence is TGTGCCTGGAGCCGGGACAGGCCCCACGAGCAGTACTTC.

V usage is TRBV5-6 and J usage is TRBJ2-2; D uncertain. Looked up from germline, CDR1 is SGHDT and CDR2 is YYEEEE. There are 14 residues in the CDR3. The V gene lost 1 base and the J gene lost 1 base, with 5 bases spanning the gap. The CDR3, as DNA: TGTGCCAGCAGCTTGAGTCAGAACACCGGGGAGCTGTTTTTT. Amino acid sequence: CASSLSQNTGELFF.

This clonotype was recorded a few times. The chain recombines TRBV3-1 with TRBJ2-7; 11 nucleotides align to TRBD2. There are 17 residues in the CDR3. V was clipped by 4 bases and J by 4 bases; unmatched bases: 12. In germline, CDR1 is LGHDT, CDR2 YNNKEL (reference sequence). The CDR3 sequence is CASSRRPGTSGQYEQYF. The CDR3 coding sequence is TGTGCCAGCAGCCGGCGTCCCGGGACTAGCGGACAGTACGAGCAGTACTTC.